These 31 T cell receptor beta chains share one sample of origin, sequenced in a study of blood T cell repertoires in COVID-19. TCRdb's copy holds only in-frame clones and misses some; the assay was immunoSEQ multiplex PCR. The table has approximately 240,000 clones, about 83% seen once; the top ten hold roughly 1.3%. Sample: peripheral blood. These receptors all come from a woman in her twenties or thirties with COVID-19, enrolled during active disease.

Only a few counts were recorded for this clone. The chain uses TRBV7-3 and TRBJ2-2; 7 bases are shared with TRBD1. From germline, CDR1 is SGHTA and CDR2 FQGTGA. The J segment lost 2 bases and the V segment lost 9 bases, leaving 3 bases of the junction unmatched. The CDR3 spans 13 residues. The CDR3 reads CASRDSNTGELFF. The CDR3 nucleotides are TGTGCCAGTCGGGACAGCAACACCGGGGAGCTGTTTTTT.

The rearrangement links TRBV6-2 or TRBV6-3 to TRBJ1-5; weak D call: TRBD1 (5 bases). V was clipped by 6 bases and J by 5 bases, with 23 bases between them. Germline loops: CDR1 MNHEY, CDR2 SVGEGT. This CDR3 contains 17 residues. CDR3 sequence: CASSSRPREKVDQPQHF. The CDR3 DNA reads TGTGCCAGCAGCTCCCGGCCCAGGGAAAAGGTAGATCAGCCCCAGCATTTT.

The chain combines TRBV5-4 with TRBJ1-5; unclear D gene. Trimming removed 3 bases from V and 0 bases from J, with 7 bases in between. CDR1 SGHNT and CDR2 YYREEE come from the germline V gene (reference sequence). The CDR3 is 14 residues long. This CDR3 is CASSSGDSNQPQHF. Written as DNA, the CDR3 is TGTGCCAGCAGCTCCGGGGATAGCAATCAGCCCCAGCATTTT.

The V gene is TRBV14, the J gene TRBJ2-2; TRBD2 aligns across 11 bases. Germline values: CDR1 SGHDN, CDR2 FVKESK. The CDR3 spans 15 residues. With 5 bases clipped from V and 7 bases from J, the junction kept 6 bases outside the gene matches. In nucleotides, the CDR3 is TGTGCCAGCAGCACCCGACTAGCGGGACTCGGGGAGCTGTTTTTT. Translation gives CASSTRLAGLGELFF.

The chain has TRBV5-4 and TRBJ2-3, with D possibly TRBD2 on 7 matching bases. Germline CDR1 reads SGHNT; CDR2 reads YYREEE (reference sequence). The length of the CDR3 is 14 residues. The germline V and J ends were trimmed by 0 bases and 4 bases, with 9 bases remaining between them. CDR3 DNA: TGTGCCAGCAGCTTGGAGGGGGGGGCAGATACGCAGTATTTT. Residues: CASSLEGGADTQYF. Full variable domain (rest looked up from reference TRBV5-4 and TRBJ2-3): ETGVTQSPTHLIKTRGQQVTLRCSSQSGHNTVSWYQQALGQGPQFIFQYYREEENGRGNFPPRFSGLQFPNYSSELNVNALELDDSALYLCASSLEGGADTQYFGPGTRLTVL.

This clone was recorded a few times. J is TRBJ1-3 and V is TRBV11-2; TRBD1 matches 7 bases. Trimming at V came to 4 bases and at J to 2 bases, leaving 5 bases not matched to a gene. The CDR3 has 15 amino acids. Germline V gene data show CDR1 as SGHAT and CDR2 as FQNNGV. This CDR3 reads CASSSQTGPGNTIYF. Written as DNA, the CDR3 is TGTGCCAGCAGCTCCCAGACAGGGCCTGGAAACACCATATATTTT. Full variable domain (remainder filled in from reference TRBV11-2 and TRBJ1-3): EAGVAQSPRYKIIEKRQSVAFWCNPISGHATLYWYQQILGQGPKLLIQFQNNGVVDDSQLPKDRFSAERLKGVDSTLKIQPAKLEDSAVYLCASSSQTGPGNTIYFGEGSWLTVV.

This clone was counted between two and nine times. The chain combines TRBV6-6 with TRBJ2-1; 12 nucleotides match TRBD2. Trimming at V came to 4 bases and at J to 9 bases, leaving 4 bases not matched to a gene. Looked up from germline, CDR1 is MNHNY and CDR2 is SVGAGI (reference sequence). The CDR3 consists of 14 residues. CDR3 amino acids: CASSSRTSGIEQFF. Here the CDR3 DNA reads TGTGCCAGCAGTTCTCGGACTAGCGGGATTGAGCAGTTCTTC.

CDR3 coding DNA: TGCGCCAGCAGCCTAGACCGGTACAGGGGCACTGAAGCTTTCTTT. Translating gives CASSLDRYRGTEAFF. The V call is TRBV4-3, the J call TRBJ1-1, with 7 bases fitting TRBD1. V gave up 4 bases and J gave up 4 bases; unmatched junction bases: 9. Germline CDR1 reads LGHNA; CDR2 reads YSLEER. The CDR3 totals 15 residues.

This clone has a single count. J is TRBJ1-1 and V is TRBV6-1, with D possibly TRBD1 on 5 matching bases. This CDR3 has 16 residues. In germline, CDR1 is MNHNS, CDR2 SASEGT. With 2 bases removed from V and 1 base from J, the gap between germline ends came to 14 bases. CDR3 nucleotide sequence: TGTGCCAGCAGTGAATTGGCAGGGTCAAGGAACACTGAAGCTTTCTTT. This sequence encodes CASSELAGSRNTEAFF.

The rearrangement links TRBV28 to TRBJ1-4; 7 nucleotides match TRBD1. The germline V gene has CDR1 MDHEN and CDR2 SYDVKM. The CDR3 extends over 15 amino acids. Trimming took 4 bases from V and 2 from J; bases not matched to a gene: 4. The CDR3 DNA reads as TGTGCCAGCAGTTACACAGGGGCCACTAATGAAAAACTGTTTTTT. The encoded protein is CASSYTGATNEKLFF. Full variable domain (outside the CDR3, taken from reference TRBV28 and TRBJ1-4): DVKVTQSSRYLVKRTGEKVFLECVQDMDHENMFWYRQDPGLGLRLIYFSYDVKMKEKGDIPEGYSVSREKKERFSLILESASTNQTSMYLCASSYTGATNEKLFFGSGTQLSVL.

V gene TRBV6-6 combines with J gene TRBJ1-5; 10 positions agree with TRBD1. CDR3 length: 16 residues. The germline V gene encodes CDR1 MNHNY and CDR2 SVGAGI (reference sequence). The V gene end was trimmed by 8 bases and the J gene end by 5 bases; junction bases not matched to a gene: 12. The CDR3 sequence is CASREVGQGVYQPQHF. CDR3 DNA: TGTGCCAGCCGAGAGGTCGGACAGGGGGTTTATCAGCCCCAGCATTTT.

CDR3 nucleotides: TGTGCCAGCAGTGCTATCACCGGGGGGACCACCGGGGAGCTGTTTTTT. The encoded protein is CASSAITGGTTGELFF. The V call is TRBV2, the J call TRBJ2-2, with TRBD2 matching over 7 bases. From germline, CDR1 is SNHLY and CDR2 FYNNEI. The length of the CDR3 is 16 residues. The V segment lost 4 bases and the J segment 4 bases; nucleotides outside the gene matches: 9.

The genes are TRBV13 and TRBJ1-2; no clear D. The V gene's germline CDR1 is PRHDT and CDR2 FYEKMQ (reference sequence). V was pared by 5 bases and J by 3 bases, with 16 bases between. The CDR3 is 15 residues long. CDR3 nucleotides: TGTGCCAGCAGCCGTGGTGGGAGGTCCGACTATGGCTACACCTTC. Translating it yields CASSRGGRSDYGYTF.

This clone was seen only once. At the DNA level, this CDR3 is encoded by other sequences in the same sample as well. CDR3 protein: CASSVATGGETQYF. The CDR3 DNA follows: TGTGCCAGCAGCGTAGCCACGGGAGGAGAGACCCAGTACTTC. The chain couples TRBV9 to TRBJ2-5; 7 positions match TRBD2. The CDR3 runs to 14 residues. The germline V gene encodes CDR1 SGDLS and CDR2 YYNGEE. V shed 0 bases and J 4 bases; nucleotides not matched to a gene: 3. The whole variable domain, filled in from reference TRBV9 and TRBJ2-5, reads DSGVTQTPKHLITATGQRVTLRCSPRSGDLSVYWYQQSLDQGLQFLIQYYNGEERAKGNILERFSAQQFPDLHSELNLSSLELGDSALYFCASSVATGGETQYFGPGTRLLVL.

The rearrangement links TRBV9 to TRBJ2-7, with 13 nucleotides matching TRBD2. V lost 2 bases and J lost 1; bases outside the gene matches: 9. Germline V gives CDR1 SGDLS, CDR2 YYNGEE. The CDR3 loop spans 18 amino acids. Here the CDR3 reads CASSVGTSGDLRSYEQYF. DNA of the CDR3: TGTGCCAGCAGCGTCGGGACTAGCGGGGACCTTAGGTCCTACGAGCAGTACTTC.

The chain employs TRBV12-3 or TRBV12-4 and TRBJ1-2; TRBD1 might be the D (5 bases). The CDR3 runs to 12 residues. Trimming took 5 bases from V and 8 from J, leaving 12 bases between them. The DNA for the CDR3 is TGTGCCAGCAGTACAGGCTCAGGGGGCTACACCTTC. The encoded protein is CASSTGSGGYTF.

In nucleotides, the CDR3 is TGTGCCAGCAGCCAAGAGAACGGGAGGTTAGACGAGCAGTACTTC. It encodes CASSQENGRLDEQYF. This sequence joins TRBV4-2 and TRBJ2-7; TRBD2 aligns across 7 bases. Germline trimming cut 0 bases from V and 5 bases from J; bases unmatched to any gene: 7. The CDR3 has 15 amino acids. Germline V gene sequence: CDR1 LGHNA, CDR2 YNFKEQ.

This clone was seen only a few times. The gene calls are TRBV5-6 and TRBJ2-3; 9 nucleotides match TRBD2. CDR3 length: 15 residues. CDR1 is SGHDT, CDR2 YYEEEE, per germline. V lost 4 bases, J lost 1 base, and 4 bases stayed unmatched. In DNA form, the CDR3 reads TGTGCCAGCAGCCCCCTAGCGGGACGCACAGATACGCAGTATTTT. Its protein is CASSPLAGRTDTQYF.

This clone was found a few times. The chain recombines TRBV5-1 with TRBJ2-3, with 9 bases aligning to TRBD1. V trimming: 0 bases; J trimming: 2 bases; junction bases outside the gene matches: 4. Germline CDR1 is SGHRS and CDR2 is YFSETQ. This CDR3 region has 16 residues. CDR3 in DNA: TGCGCCAGCAGCTTGGTAGGGGACAGGGACACAGATACGCAGTATTTT. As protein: CASSLVGDRDTDTQYF.

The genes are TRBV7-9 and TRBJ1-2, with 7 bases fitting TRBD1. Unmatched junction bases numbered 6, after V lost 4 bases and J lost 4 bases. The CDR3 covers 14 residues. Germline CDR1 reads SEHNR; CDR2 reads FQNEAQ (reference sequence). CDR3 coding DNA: TGTGCCAGCAGCTCGACAGGGTTCGGCTATGGCTACACCTTC. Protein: CASSSTGFGYGYTF.

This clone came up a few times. CDR3 sequence reads: CASGLASGDEQYF. The CDR3 nucleotides read TGTGCTAGTGGTTTGGCCTCAGGGGACGAGCAGTACTTC. The chain employs TRBV12-5 and TRBJ2-7; D perhaps matches TRBD1 (6 bases). The CDR3 totals 13 residues. Between the trimmed V and J ends, which lost 1 base and 5 bases, there was a span of 9 bases. CDR1 and CDR2 (germline): LGHNT, FRNRAP.

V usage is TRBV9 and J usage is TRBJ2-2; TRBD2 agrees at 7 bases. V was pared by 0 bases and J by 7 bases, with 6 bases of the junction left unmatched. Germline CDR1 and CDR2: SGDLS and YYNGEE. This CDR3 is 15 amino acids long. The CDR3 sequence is CASSVETSRGGELFF. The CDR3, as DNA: TGTGCCAGCAGCGTAGAGACTAGCCGGGGCGGGGAGCTGTTTTTT. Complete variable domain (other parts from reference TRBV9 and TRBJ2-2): DSGVTQTPKHLITATGQRVTLRCSPRSGDLSVYWYQQSLDQGLQFLIQYYNGEERAKGNILERFSAQQFPDLHSELNLSSLELGDSALYFCASSVETSRGGELFFGEGSRLTVL.

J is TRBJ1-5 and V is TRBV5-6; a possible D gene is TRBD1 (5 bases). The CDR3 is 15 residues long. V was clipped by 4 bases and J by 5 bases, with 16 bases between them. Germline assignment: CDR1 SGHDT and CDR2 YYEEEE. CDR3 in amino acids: CASSRTGPPDQPQHF. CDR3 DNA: TGTGCCAGCAGCCGAACAGGACCCCCCGATCAGCCCCAGCATTTT.

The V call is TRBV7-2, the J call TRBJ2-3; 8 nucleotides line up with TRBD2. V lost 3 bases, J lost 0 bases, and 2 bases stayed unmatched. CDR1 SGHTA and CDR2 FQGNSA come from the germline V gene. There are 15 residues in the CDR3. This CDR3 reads CASSFSSGSTDTQYF. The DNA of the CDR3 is TGTGCCAGCAGCTTCTCTAGCGGGAGCACAGATACGCAGTATTTT.

The CDR3 loop is CASSVAVGGVPGYTF. The CDR3 DNA sequence: TGTGCCAGCAGCGTAGCCGTCGGGGGGGTCCCTGGCTACACCTTC. The chain combines TRBV9 with TRBJ1-2, with D maybe TRBD1 (5 bases). Germline CDR1 is SGDLS and CDR2 is YYNGEE. V lost 0 bases and J lost 7, with 16 bases in between. The CDR3 sequence is 15 residues long. Variable domain in full (rest from reference TRBV9 and TRBJ1-2): DSGVTQTPKHLITATGQRVTLRCSPRSGDLSVYWYQQSLDQGLQFLIQYYNGEERAKGNILERFSAQQFPDLHSELNLSSLELGDSALYFCASSVAVGGVPGYTFGSGTRLTVV.

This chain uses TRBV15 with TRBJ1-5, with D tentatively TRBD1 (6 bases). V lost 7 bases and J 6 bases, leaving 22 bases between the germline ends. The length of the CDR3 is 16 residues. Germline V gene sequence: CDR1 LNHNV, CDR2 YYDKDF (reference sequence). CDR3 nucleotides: TGTGCCACCAAGTACGACAGGCGGCCGCCCCCTCAGCCCCAGCATTTT. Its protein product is CATKYDRRPPPQPQHF.

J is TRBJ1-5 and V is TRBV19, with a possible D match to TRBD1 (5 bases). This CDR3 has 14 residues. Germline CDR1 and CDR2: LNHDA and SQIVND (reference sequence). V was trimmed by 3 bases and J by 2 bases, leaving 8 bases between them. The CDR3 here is CASSMEGGNQPQHF. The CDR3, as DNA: TGTGCCAGTAGTATGGAAGGGGGCAATCAGCCCCAGCATTTT.

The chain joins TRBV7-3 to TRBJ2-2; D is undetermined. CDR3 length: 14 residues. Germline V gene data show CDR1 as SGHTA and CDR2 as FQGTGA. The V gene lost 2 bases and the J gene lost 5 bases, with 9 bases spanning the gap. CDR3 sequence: CASSLDPVTGELFF. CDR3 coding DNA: TGTGCCAGCAGCTTAGATCCGGTGACCGGGGAGCTGTTTTTT.

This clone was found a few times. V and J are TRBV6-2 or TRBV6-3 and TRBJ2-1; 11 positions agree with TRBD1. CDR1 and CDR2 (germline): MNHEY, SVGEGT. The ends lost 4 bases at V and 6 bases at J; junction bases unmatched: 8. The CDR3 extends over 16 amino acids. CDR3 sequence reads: CASSWTGGAFSNEQFF. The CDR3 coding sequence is TGTGCCAGCAGTTGGACAGGGGGCGCGTTTTCCAATGAGCAGTTCTTC.

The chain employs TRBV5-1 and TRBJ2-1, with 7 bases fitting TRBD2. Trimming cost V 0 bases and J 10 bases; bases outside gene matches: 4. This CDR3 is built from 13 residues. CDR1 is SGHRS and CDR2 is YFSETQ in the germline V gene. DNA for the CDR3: TGCGCCAGCAGCTTGGTCCGAGCGGGGGAGCAGTTCTTC. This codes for CASSLVRAGEQFF.

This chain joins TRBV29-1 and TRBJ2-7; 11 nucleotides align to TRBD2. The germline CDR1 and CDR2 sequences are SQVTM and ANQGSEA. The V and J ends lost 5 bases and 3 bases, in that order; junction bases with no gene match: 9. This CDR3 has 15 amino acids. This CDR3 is CSVYLAGGPIYEQYF. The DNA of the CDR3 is TGCAGCGTTTATCTAGCGGGAGGACCTATCTACGAGCAGTACTTC.